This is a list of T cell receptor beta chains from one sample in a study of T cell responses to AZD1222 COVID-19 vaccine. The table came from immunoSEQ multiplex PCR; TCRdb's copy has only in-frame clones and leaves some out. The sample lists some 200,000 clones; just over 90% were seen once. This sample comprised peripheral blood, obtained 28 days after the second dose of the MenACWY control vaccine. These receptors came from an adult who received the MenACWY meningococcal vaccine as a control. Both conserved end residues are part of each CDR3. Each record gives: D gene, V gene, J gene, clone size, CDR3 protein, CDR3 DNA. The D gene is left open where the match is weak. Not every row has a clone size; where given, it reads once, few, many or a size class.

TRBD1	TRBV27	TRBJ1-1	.	CASRGVRTGGQTEAFF	TGTGCCAGCCGGGGGGTGCGGACAGGCGGCCAAACTGAAGCTTTCTTT
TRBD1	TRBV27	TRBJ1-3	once	CASSLESGQGFHSGNTIYF	TGTGCCAGCAGTTTGGAGTCAGGACAGGGGTTCCACTCTGGAAACACCATATATTTT
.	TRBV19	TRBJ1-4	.	CASSIGQALSTNEKLFF	TGTGCCAGTAGTATCGGCCAGGCTTTATCAACTAATGAAAAACTGTTTTTT
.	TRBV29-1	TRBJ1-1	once	CSVALGSSNTEAFF	TGCAGCGTGGCCCTTGGCTCTTCGAACACTGAAGCTTTCTTT
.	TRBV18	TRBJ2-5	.	CASSSTLQGLGGQETQYF	TGTGCCAGCTCATCTACACTCCAGGGGTTGGGGGGTCAAGAGACCCAGTACTTC
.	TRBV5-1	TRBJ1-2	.	CASSLPGIYGYTF	TGCGCCAGCAGCTTGCCCGGGATCTATGGCTACACCTTC
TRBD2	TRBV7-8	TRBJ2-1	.	CASSLDLAGVVEQFF	TGTGCCAGCAGCTTAGACCTAGCGGGAGTGGTTGAGCAGTTCTTC
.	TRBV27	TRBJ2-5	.	CASTPRAGGGETQYF	TGTGCCAGCACCCCCCGGGCAGGGGGAGGAGAGACCCAGTACTTC
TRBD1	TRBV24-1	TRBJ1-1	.	CATSDLGTASGAFF	TGTGCCACCAGTGATTTAGGGACAGCCTCTGGGGCTTTCTTT
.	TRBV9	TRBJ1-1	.	CASSVLQGNTEAFF	TGTGCCAGCAGCGTATTACAGGGAAACACTGAAGCTTTCTTT
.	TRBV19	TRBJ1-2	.	CASSIEGNYGYTF	TGTGCCAGTAGTATAGAGGGGAACTATGGCTACACCTTC
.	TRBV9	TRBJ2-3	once	CASSAGIISTDTQYF	TGTGCCAGCAGCGCTGGAATTATTAGCACAGATACGCAGTATTTT
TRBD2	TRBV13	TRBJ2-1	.	CASSLGLGDSASGRNNEQFF	TGTGCCAGCAGCTTAGGTTTAGGGGACTCGGCTAGCGGGAGGAACAATGAGCAGTTCTTC
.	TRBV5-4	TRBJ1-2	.	CASSLDGRPYGYTF	TGTGCCAGCAGCTTGGATGGCAGACCCTATGGCTACACCTTC
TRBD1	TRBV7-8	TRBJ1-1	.	CASSARPRTGGLNTEAFF	TGTGCCAGCAGCGCACGTCCCCGCACAGGGGGGTTAAACACTGAAGCTTTCTTT
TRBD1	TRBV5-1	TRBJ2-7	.	CASGGTGGVYEQYF	TGCGCCAGCGGGGGGACAGGGGGCGTCTACGAGCAGTACTTC
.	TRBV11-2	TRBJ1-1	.	CASLQGLGTEAFF	TGTGCCAGTTTACAGGGATTGGGAACTGAAGCTTTCTTT
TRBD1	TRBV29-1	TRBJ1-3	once	CSAQVGDRGSGNTIYF	TGCAGCGCTCAGGTTGGGGACAGGGGATCAGGAAACACCATATATTTT
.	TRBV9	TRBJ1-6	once	CASTSGGAALNSPLHF	TGTGCCAGCACCTCCGGGGGGGCAGCTCTCAATTCACCCCTCCACTTT
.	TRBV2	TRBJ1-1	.	CASSDGSAFF	TGTGCCAGCAGTGACGGGAGTGCTTTCTTT
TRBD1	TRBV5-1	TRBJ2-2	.	CASSLGQGYTGELFF	TGCGCCAGCAGCTTGGGACAGGGATACACCGGGGAGCTGTTTTTT
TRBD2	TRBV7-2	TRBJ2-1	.	CASSQGTSGFF	TGTGCCAGCAGCCAAGGGACTAGTGGTTTCTTC
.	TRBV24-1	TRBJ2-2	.	CATSALQAANTGELFF	TGTGCCACCAGTGCCTTACAGGCCGCGAACACCGGGGAGCTGTTTTTT
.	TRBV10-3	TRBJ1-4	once	CAISESRGANEKLFF	TGTGCCATCAGTGAGTCGCGGGGCGCTAATGAAAAACTGTTTTTT
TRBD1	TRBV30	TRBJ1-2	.	CAWRDRGSDGYTF	TGTGCCTGGAGGGACAGGGGATCAGATGGCTACACCTTC
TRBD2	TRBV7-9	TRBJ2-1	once	CASSLRTSGYNEQFF	TGTGCCAGCAGCTTAAGGACTAGCGGATACAATGAGCAGTTCTTC
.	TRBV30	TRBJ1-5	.	CAWRGSSPDQPQHF	TGTGCCTGGAGAGGCAGTTCCCCGGATCAGCCCCAGCATTTT
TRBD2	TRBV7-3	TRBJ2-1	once	CASSAGLETYNEQFF	TGTGCCAGCAGCGCGGGACTAGAGACCTACAATGAGCAGTTCTTC
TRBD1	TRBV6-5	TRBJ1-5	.	CASNPGTADQPQHF	TGTGCCAGCAACCCTGGGACAGCAGATCAGCCCCAGCATTTT
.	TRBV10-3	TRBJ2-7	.	CAISDLNIGGLEQYF	TGTGCCATCAGTGACCTTAATATTGGGGGCTTAGAGCAGTACTTC
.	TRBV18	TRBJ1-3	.	CASSGASGNTIYF	TGTGCCAGCTCAGGAGCCTCTGGAAACACCATATATTTT
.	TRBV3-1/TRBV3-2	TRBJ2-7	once	CASSQDLVSYEQYF	TGTGCCAGCAGCCAAGATTTGGTGTCCTACGAGCAGTACTTC
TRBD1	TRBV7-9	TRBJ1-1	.	CASSRQYRGRNTEAFF	TGTGCCAGCAGCCGGCAATATAGGGGGCGTAACACTGAAGCTTTCTTT
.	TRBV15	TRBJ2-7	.	CATSRVGGPGYEQYF	TGTGCCACCAGCAGAGTAGGCGGGCCCGGTTACGAGCAGTACTTC
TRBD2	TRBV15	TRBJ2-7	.	CATSPSGRGDEQYF	TGTGCCACCAGCCCTAGCGGGAGAGGTGACGAGCAGTACTTC
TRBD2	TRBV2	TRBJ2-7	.	CASSELRLAHEQYF	TGTGCCAGCAGTGAACTCCGACTAGCCCACGAGCAGTACTTC
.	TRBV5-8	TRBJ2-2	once	CASSLGHFTGELFF	TGTGCCAGCAGCTTGGGCCACTTCACCGGGGAGCTGTTTTTT
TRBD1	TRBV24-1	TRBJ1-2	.	CATSPPGGARYGYTF	TGTGCCACCAGCCCTCCAGGGGGCGCGAGGTATGGCTACACCTTC
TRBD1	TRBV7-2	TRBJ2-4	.	CASSPDRDAKNIQYF	TGTGCCAGCAGCCCGGACAGGGACGCCAAAAACATTCAGTACTTC
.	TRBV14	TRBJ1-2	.	CASSQDLAGLYGYTF	TGTGCCAGCAGCCAAGATTTGGCGGGCCTCTATGGCTACACCTTC
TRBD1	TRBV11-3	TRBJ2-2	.	CASSLNRGVTGELFF	TGTGCCAGCAGCTTAAACAGGGGGGTCACCGGGGAGCTGTTTTTT
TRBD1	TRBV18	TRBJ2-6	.	CASSPTGSGANVLTF	TGTGCCAGCTCACCGACAGGGTCCGGGGCCAACGTCCTGACTTTC
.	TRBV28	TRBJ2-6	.	CASSFPSPGSGANVLTF	TGTGCCAGCAGTTTCCCCAGCCCCGGATCTGGGGCCAACGTCCTGACTTTC
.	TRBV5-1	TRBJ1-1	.	CASSGPSAGLMNTEAFF	TGCGCCAGCAGCGGGCCCTCAGCAGGACTGATGAACACTGAAGCTTTCTTT
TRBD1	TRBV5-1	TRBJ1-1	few	CASERTGGSEAFF	TGCGCCAGCGAACGTACAGGGGGCAGTGAAGCTTTCTTT
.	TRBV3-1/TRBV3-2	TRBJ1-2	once	CASKGRGFNYGYTF	TGTGCCAGCAAGGGGAGAGGCTTTAACTATGGCTACACCTTC
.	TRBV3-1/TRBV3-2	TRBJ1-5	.	CASSQDGGGNQPQHF	TGTGCCAGCAGCCAAGATGGGGGTGGCAATCAGCCCCAGCATTTT
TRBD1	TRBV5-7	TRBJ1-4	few	CASSRTGWEKLFF	TGTGCCAGCAGCCGGACAGGGTGGGAAAAACTGTTTTTT
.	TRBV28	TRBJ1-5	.	CASSGEGGSGQPQHF	TGTGCCAGCAGCGGTGAGGGTGGCTCGGGTCAGCCCCAGCATTTT
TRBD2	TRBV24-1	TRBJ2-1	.	CATSGGSYNEQFF	TGTGCCACCAGTGGCGGGAGCTACAATGAGCAGTTCTTC
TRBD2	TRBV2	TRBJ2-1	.	CASRKGLAGYNEQFF	TGTGCCAGCAGGAAGGGACTAGCGGGTTACAATGAGCAGTTCTTC
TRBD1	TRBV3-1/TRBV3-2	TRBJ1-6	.	CASSPGGDRSSYNSPLHF	TGTGCCAGCAGCCCCGGCGGGGACAGGAGCTCCTATAATTCACCCCTCCACTTT
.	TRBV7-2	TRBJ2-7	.	CASSRTPAWREQYF	TGTGCCAGCAGTCGGACTCCGGCTTGGCGCGAGCAGTACTTC
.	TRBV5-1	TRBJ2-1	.	CASRGPGDEQFF	TGCGCCAGCAGAGGCCCAGGGGATGAGCAGTTCTTC